This T cell receptor beta chain emerged from a study of T cell repertoires in cytomegalovirus infection (dated by TCRdb to between 2018 and 2021). About the investigation overall: The HLA type of each donor mattered for the analysis, because public TCR beta signatures pointed to carriage of CMV infection along with the matching HLA type.

According to the germline V gene, CDR1 reads SGHTA and CDR2 reads FQGNSA. V loses 3 bases, J loses 4 bases, and the germline ends lie 15 bases apart. The cysteine opens and the phenylalanine closes a CDR3 of 15 amino acids. Only the CDR3 DNA is retained, 45 bases long and in frame from the first base. TCRdb lists the instrument as Illumina HiSeq 1500. TCRdb trimmed the raw reads at Q25, called clones with MiXCR and kept productive beta chains. Merged by CDR3 protein, the rows form single entries marked with the most common genes and DNA. The sample table holds fewer than 250,000 distinct CDR3 sequences, of which roughly an eighth were seen once. In total, the top ten clones hold about 1.5% of the sample. This clonotype came up many times. The target of this receptor is not known. Base qualities are missing; no much larger clone stands one base away. Overall study results and their limits: In the ex vivo response, HLA-C-restricted CMV-specific TCR beta clonotypes were dominant, and in two of eight donors the single most frequent clonotype came from this HLA-C-restricted group. Carriers of CMV infection plus the relevant HLA type were discriminated by the cumulative frequency of public TCR beta family members in the study cohort and in an independent roughly 340-donor cohort.

Sequencing was done on a sample of PBMCs. The origin of this receptor is a human donor in good health (CMV status not recorded). Some clones in this sample may be carry-over from other donors' samples. Here the chain combines TRBV7-2 and TRBJ1-2; TRBD1 might be the D gene, on 5 matching bases. The CDR3 region: CASSFDGQGFYGYTF. The DNA sequence follows: TGTGCCAGCAGCTTCGACGGGCAGGGATTCTATGGCTACACCTTC.